The 8 T cell receptor beta chains in this list originate from one sample, sequenced in a study of T cells in Graves' hyperthyroidism and ophthalmopathy. RNA transcripts served as the template for amplifying TCR beta CDR3 regions. A set of HTBI primers served as the primers for a first-round RT-PCR of the TCR CDR3. MiXCR was run by TCRdb on the multiplex PCR reads, yielding one entry per CDR3 protein. The repertoire has under 350,000 distinct CDR3 sequences, 15% to 20% of them found once; the top ten carry approximately 60%. The specimen was blood. These receptors originate from a woman aged 55-69 years with Graves' ophthalmopathy.

This clonotype was observed at least ten times. The V and J genes are TRBV6-2 or TRBV6-3 and TRBJ1-5; TRBD1 matches at 9 bases. With V trimmed by 6 bases and J by 0 bases, 9 bases remained unmatched. The CDR3 contains 17 residues. Germline V CDR1 and CDR2: MNHEY, SVGEGT. CDR3 sequence (DNA): TGTGCCAGCAGCTCGGACAGGGGTCGGTATAGCAATCAGCCCCAGCATTTT. It yields the protein CASSSDRGRYSNQPQHF.

Only a few counts were recorded for this clonotype. This may come from a read error, since a much larger clone is one base off. It is likely a read error, because the conserved phenylalanine at the end of the CDR3 is missing. This chain uses TRBV3-1 with TRBJ1-1, with TRBD1 as a possible D gene (5 bases). The germline V gene has CDR1 LGHDT and CDR2 YNNKEL (reference sequence). This CDR3 has 15 amino acids. The V end lost 2 bases, the J end lost 3 bases, and 13 bases lay between the germline ends. The CDR3 protein is CASSQRGRWDTEAFL. CDR3 sequence (DNA): TGTGCCAGCAGCCAAAGGGGAAGGTGGGACACTGAAGCTTTCCTT.

This clonotype turned up a few times. The chain has TRBV15 and TRBJ1-1; D remains ambiguous. The CDR3 is made up of 17 amino acids. The V and J ends lost 4 bases and 9 bases respectively, with 27 bases between them. The germline V gene has CDR1 LNHNV and CDR2 YYDKDF (reference sequence). The CDR3 is CATSTEDSWNVKKQAFF. The CDR3 nucleotides read TGTGCCACCAGCACTGAGGATTCTTGGAACGTGAAGAAGCAAGCTTTCTTT.

The count of this clonotype is one. Possible read error: a much larger clone is one base away. The CDR3 region is CASSPPGPQETQYF. In DNA form, the CDR3 reads TGCGCCAGCAGCCCTCCCGGGCCCCAAGAGACCCAGTACTTC. The chain carries TRBV4-1 and TRBJ2-5, with D hard to call. From germline, CDR1 is MGHRA and CDR2 YSYEKL. The V gene lost 4 bases and the J gene lost 1 base, with 10 bases spanning the gap. The CDR3 has 14 residues.

The genes are TRBV28 and TRBJ1-1; a possible D gene is TRBD1 (5 bases). The CDR3 covers 12 residues. Germline loops: CDR1 MDHEN, CDR2 SYDVKM. Trimming shortened V by 6 bases and J by 10 bases, and 15 bases separated the two germline ends. The CDR3 coding sequence is TGTGCCAGCAGCCCCTCTCTGGGGGGAGCTTTCTTT. Its translation: CASSPSLGGAFF.

This clonotype was observed at least ten times. V usage is TRBV7-2 and J usage is TRBJ2-1; D perhaps matches TRBD2 (7 bases). Germline V gene data show CDR1 as SGHTA and CDR2 as FQGNSA. V gave up 5 bases and J gave up 7 bases, with 15 bases separating them. The CDR3 contains 14 residues. The CDR3 DNA sequence: TGTGCCAGCAGCGATGGGGGGGCGCTTAATGAGCAGTTCTTC. It encodes CASSDGGALNEQFF.

In its sample, this clonotype was seen many times. The chain joins TRBV10-3 to TRBJ2-7; unclear D gene. Germline values: CDR1 ENHRY, CDR2 SYGVKD. The CDR3 contains 12 residues. Trimming pared 10 bases from V and 6 bases from J, leaving 16 bases between. The CDR3 region is CANSESDREQYF. CDR3 in DNA: TGTGCCAACTCCGAGAGTGATCGCGAGCAGTACTTC.

The chain carries TRBV4-1 and TRBJ2-5; D not certain. CDR3 size: 13 residues. V lost 3 bases and J lost 5, with 10 bases in between. CDR1 MGHRA and CDR2 YSYEKL come from the germline V gene. CDR3 loop: CASSQGARETQYF. The DNA for the CDR3 is TGCGCCAGCAGCCAGGGTGCGAGGGAGACCCAGTACTTC.